The entry below describes one T cell receptor beta chain. Its specificity is not known. This specimen belongs to a study of beta chain features in type 1 diabetes. Sampling consisted of one heparinised blood draw per donor, averaging roughly 0.12 L. Of the isolated RNA, all was reverse transcribed, and so the sequenced material was expressed TCRB transcripts. Several million reads on average were seen across naive, central memory and regulatory T cell samples. Clones were sequenced by immunoSEQ multiplex PCR, and TCRdb holds only the in-frame ones, with some missing. Of 310,000 or so clones listed, 7% to 10% are singletons. Study-wide points: Junctions at VDJ sites from type 1 diabetes patients had fewer insertions and more deletions. In all four CD4+ subsets, TCRB CDR3 length was significantly, moderately reduced in type 1 diabetes.

The CDR3 sequence is 13 residues long. The germline V gene has CDR1 SNHLY and CDR2 FYNNEI. The germline V and J ends were trimmed by 6 bases and 5 bases, with 14 bases remaining between them. The sequencing sample was made of central memory CD4+ T cells from blood. This TCR derives from a young man with type 1 diabetes. The chain combines TRBV2 with TRBJ2-7; D tentatively fits TRBD1 or TRBD2 (5 bases each). In nucleotides, the CDR3 is TGTGCCAGCAGCGATTTGGGGACCGACGAGCAGTACTTC. Translation: CASSDLGTDEQYF.